The 25 T cell receptor beta chains reported below all come from one sample, sequenced in a study of liver allograft versus peripheral blood T cells. Background on the study: What was compared were the T cell receptor repertoires in transplanted livers and those in the peripheral blood of recipients.

TCRdb ran MiXCR on the reads and lists one entry per CDR3 protein. The sample holds 6,200 or so distinct CDR3 sequences, roughly 17% seen once. Source of these receptors: a human patient who had a liver transplant. Some T cells could come from the graft donor.

By sample fraction, this clonotype is medium-sized. The rearrangement links TRBV6-5 to TRBJ2-7; D is perhaps TRBD1 or TRBD2 (5 bases each). CDR1 is MNHEY and CDR2 is SVGAGI in the germline V gene. The CDR3 runs to 13 residues. V was pared by 7 bases and J by 3 bases, with 13 bases between. CDR3 amino acids: CASTPGPVYEQYF. The CDR3, as DNA: TGTGCCAGCACCCCGGGACCGGTCTACGAGCAGTACTTC.

This clonotype ranks as medium-sized. J is TRBJ2-1 and V is TRBV5-6; 8 nucleotides agree with TRBD2. Germline CDR1 reads SGHDT; CDR2 reads YYEEEE. The CDR3 extends over 16 amino acids. Trimming at V came to 2 bases and at J to 9 bases, leaving 13 bases not matched to a gene. The CDR3 DNA follows: TGTGCCAGCAGCTTAAGTTTAGCGGGGCTAACGGGTGAGCAGTTCTTC. It encodes CASSLSLAGLTGEQFF.

The V gene is TRBV3-1, the J gene TRBJ2-2; D call uncertain. CDR1 and CDR2 (germline): LGHDT, YNNKEL (reference sequence). This CDR3 comprises 14 residues. With 3 bases removed from V and 4 bases from J, the gap between germline ends came to 9 bases. The CDR3 reads CASSHWASTGELFF. The CDR3 DNA is TGTGCCAGCAGCCACTGGGCTAGCACCGGGGAGCTGTTTTTT.

This clonotype ranks as medium-sized (0.01 to 0.1%). The CDR3 sequence is CASREIGGVETQYF. In nucleotides, the CDR3 is TGTGCCAGCAGGGAAATCGGGGGAGTAGAGACCCAGTACTTC. The chain carries TRBV27 and TRBJ2-5; tentative D call: TRBD2 (6 bases). The CDR3 runs 14 residues. The ends were cut back, 6 bases at V and 4 bases at J, with 15 bases in the middle. The germline V gene encodes CDR1 MNHEY and CDR2 SMNVEV (reference sequence).

By its share, this clonotype is medium-sized. The rearrangement links TRBV18 to TRBJ1-2, with D tentatively TRBD1 (5 bases). The germline V gene encodes CDR1 KGHSH and CDR2 LQKENI. Trimming took off 5 bases at V and 8 bases at J, with 15 bases between the two ends. The CDR3 runs to 13 residues. This CDR3 is CASSSDSGDGYTF. CDR3 nucleotide sequence: TGTGCCAGCTCATCAGACAGTGGAGACGGCTACACCTTC.

This clonotype is judged medium-sized (0.01 to 0.1%). This sequence joins TRBV19 and TRBJ1-2; TRBD1 agrees at 11 bases. The CDR3 is 14 residues long. V gave up 4 bases and J gave up 7 bases; unmatched junction bases: 5. From germline, CDR1 is LNHDA and CDR2 SQIVND (reference sequence). DNA of the CDR3: TGTGCCAGTAGTAGAGGACAGGGGGCATCTGGCTACACCTTC. Translated: CASSRGQGASGYTF.

This clonotype is medium-sized within its sample. This chain uses TRBV6-1 with TRBJ2-4, with D possibly matching TRBD2 (5 bases). Trimming took off 4 bases at V and 11 bases at J, with 15 bases between the two ends. The V gene's germline CDR1 is MNHNS and CDR2 SASEGT. CDR3 length equals 13 residues. In DNA form, the CDR3 reads TGTGCCAGCAGTGGAGAAGACGGACTGGTTCAGTACTTC. Translating it yields CASSGEDGLVQYF.

This clonotype was observed a handful of times. This CDR3 reads CASSASGQGFTGELFF. As DNA, the CDR3 is TGCGCCAGCAGCGCCTCGGGACAGGGTTTCACCGGGGAGCTGTTTTTT. V is TRBV5-1 and J is TRBJ2-2; TRBD1 aligns across 9 bases. Looked up from germline, CDR1 is SGHRS and CDR2 is YFSETQ. After removal of 4 bases from V and 4 bases from J, the junction contained 8 bases not matched to a gene. This CDR3 contains 16 residues.

This clonotype was detected once. A clone one base away is much larger, so this may be a read error. The chain recombines TRBV6-1 with TRBJ2-3; 9 bases agree with TRBD2. The germline CDR1 and CDR2 sequences are MNHNS and SASEGT. The CDR3 length is 18 residues. CDR3 sequence (DNA): TGTGCCAGTAGTTCGCCCTCGGGGGGTAGCGGGAGAACAGATACGCGGTATTTT. Its translation: CASSSPSGGSGRTDTRYF.

This clonotype was observed many times. This chain links TRBV6-1 with TRBJ2-7, with D possibly TRBD2 on 5 matching bases. Germline V CDR1 and CDR2: MNHNS, SASEGT. This CDR3 is built from 12 residues. V was pared by 2 bases and J by 3 bases, with 5 bases between. This CDR3 reads CASSERGYEQYF. The CDR3 nucleotides read TGTGCCAGCAGTGAACGGGGCTACGAGCAGTACTTC.

Sample share makes this clonotype medium-sized (0.01 to 0.1%). DNA for the CDR3: TGCAGCGTTGGACTAGCGGGAAACGAGCAGTACTTC. Its translation is CSVGLAGNEQYF. V is TRBV29-1 and J is TRBJ2-7; TRBD2 matches 11 bases. CDR1 is SQVTM, CDR2 ANQGSEA, per germline. V gave up 4 bases and J gave up 5 bases; unmatched junction bases: 1. The CDR3 loop spans 12 amino acids.

This clonotype is labeled medium-sized. The rearrangement joins TRBV24-1 to TRBJ2-1, with D perhaps matching TRBD1 (6 bases). Germline V gene sequence: CDR1 KGHDR, CDR2 SFDVKD. CDR3 size: 11 residues. V lost 3 bases and J 12 bases, leaving 8 bases between the germline ends. The CDR3 loop is CATSDPRGQFF. The CDR3, as DNA: TGTGCCACCAGTGATCCCAGGGGGCAGTTCTTC.

This clonotype is judged medium-sized. V and J are TRBV18 and TRBJ2-1, with 9 positions matching TRBD2. The CDR3 covers 16 residues. The J segment lost 0 bases and the V segment lost 4 bases, leaving 4 bases of the junction unmatched. CDR1 and CDR2 from the germline V gene are KGHSH and LQKENI. CDR3 nucleotides: TGTGCCAGCTCACGAAATAGCGGGAGCTCCTACAATGAGCAGTTCTTC. Its translation is CASSRNSGSSYNEQFF.

The rearrangement links TRBV7-9 to TRBJ1-2; 12 bases agree with TRBD1. The length of the CDR3 is 17 residues. V was pared by 5 bases and J by 2 bases, with 9 bases of the junction left unmatched. Germline values: CDR1 SEHNR, CDR2 FQNEAQ (reference sequence). This CDR3 reads CASSAPGTGGLNYGYTF. The CDR3 DNA reads TGTGCCAGCAGCGCCCCCGGGACAGGGGGCTTGAACTATGGCTACACCTTC.

This clonotype was detected a few times. The V and J genes are TRBV11-1 and TRBJ2-7, with D perhaps TRBD1 or TRBD2 (5 bases each). The CDR3 contains 16 residues. V was pared by 5 bases and J by 2 bases, with 19 bases between. Germline-derived CDR1 and CDR2 are SGHAT and FQDESV (reference sequence). CDR3 loop: CASSLMGAGTAYEQYF. CDR3 DNA sequence: TGTGCCAGCAGCCTCATGGGCGCTGGGACGGCCTACGAGCAGTACTTC. Using reference TRBV11-1 and TRBJ2-7 for the parts outside the CDR3, the full variable domain is EAEVAQSPRYKITEKSQAVAFWCDPISGHATLYWYRQILGQGPELLVQFQDESVVDDSQLPKDRFSAERLKGVDSTLKIQPAELGDSAMYLCASSLMGAGTAYEQYFGPGTRLTVT.

This clonotype was detected only a few times. The chain combines TRBV20-1 with TRBJ2-1; 7 bases map to TRBD1. The junction had 2 bases not matched to a gene; V was cut back by 3 bases and J by 0 bases. Germline V gene data show CDR1 as DFQATT and CDR2 as SNEGSKA (reference sequence). This CDR3 comprises 14 residues. The CDR3 region is CSASRTGSYNEQFF. The CDR3 DNA is TGCAGTGCTAGCCGGACAGGCTCCTACAATGAGCAGTTCTTC.

This clonotype is judged medium-sized. The chain links TRBV28 to TRBJ2-7; a possible D gene is TRBD1 (5 bases). This CDR3 comprises 14 residues. V shed 2 bases and J shed 2 bases, with 10 bases lying between them. Looked up from germline, CDR1 is MDHEN and CDR2 is SYDVKM. CDR3 region: CASSLLLDTYEQYF. For the CDR3, the DNA is TGTGCCAGCAGTTTACTGCTGGACACCTACGAGCAGTACTTC.

This clonotype showed up many times. The V call is TRBV6-6, the J call TRBJ2-7; D might be TRBD1 (6 bases). The CDR3 is made up of 12 amino acids. V lost 5 bases and J 4 bases, leaving 9 bases between the germline ends. Germline CDR1 is MNHNY and CDR2 is SVGAGI (reference sequence). Here the CDR3 DNA reads TGTGCCAGCAGTGGAGACAGGTACGAGCAGTACTTC. It encodes CASSGDRYEQYF.

This clonotype has only a few counts. The CDR3 region has the DNA TGTGCCAGCAGCCCGACTACCGAGCAGTACTTC. It is translated as CASSPTTEQYF. The chain joins TRBV11-1 to TRBJ2-7; the D gene is possibly TRBD2 (5 bases). V was trimmed by 5 bases and J by 6 bases, leaving 8 bases between them. Germline V gene sequence: CDR1 SGHAT, CDR2 FQDESV (reference sequence). The CDR3 runs to 11 residues.

This chain uses TRBV10-3 with TRBJ2-3; possibly TRBD2 for D (6 bases). Germline V gives CDR1 ENHRY, CDR2 SYGVKD. The CDR3 totals 14 residues. V lost 6 bases, J lost 6 bases, and 16 bases lay in between. CDR3 DNA sequence: TGTGCCATCAGCTCCGGGGGAACCGGGGATACGCAGTATTTT. This gives the protein CAISSGGTGDTQYF.

This clonotype counts as medium-sized. The genes are TRBV19 and TRBJ2-3, with 8 bases fitting TRBD1. This CDR3 spans 16 amino acids. The V segment lost 6 bases and the J segment 2 bases; nucleotides outside the gene matches: 10. In germline, CDR1 is LNHDA, CDR2 SQIVND (reference sequence). CDR3 amino acids: CASRTGAGRLTDTQYF. DNA for the CDR3: TGTGCCAGTAGGACAGGGGCGGGGCGGCTCACAGATACGCAGTATTTT. Drawing the rest from reference TRBV19 and TRBJ2-3, the complete variable domain is DGGITQSPKYLFRKEGQNVTLSCEQNLNHDAMYWYRQDPGQGLRLIYYSQIVNDFQKGDIAEGYSVSREKKESFPLTVTSAQKNPTAFYLCASRTGAGRLTDTQYFGPGTRLTVL.

The chain has TRBV12-3 or TRBV12-4 and TRBJ2-7; no firm D call. The CDR3 is 16 residues long. The V end lost 2 bases, the J end lost 0 bases, and 14 bases lay between the germline ends. The CDR3 reads CASSLHPAARSYEQYF. CDR3 sequence (DNA): TGTGCCAGCAGTTTACACCCCGCGGCTCGCTCCTACGAGCAGTACTTC.

The J gene is TRBJ2-7, the V gene TRBV11-1, with D unresolved. The CDR3 consists of 14 residues. The V end was cut by 0 bases, the J end by 2 bases, with 8 bases between. CDR1 and CDR2 from the germline V gene are SGHAT and FQDESV (reference sequence). CDR3 DNA: TGTGCCAGCAGCTTAGCTGGGCGGACCTACGAGCAGTACTTC. As protein: CASSLAGRTYEQYF. The full variable domain, its missing parts supplied by reference TRBV11-1 and TRBJ2-7, is EAEVAQSPRYKITEKSQAVAFWCDPISGHATLYWYRQILGQGPELLVQFQDESVVDDSQLPKDRFSAERLKGVDSTLKIQPAELGDSAMYLCASSLAGRTYEQYFGPGTRLTVT.

By share, this clonotype ranks as medium-sized. This rearrangement joins TRBV6-1 to TRBJ1-1, with TRBD1 as a possible D gene (5 bases). From germline, CDR1 is MNHNS and CDR2 SASEGT. The CDR3 length is 14 residues. Trimming removed 0 bases at V and 7 bases at J, with 12 bases between. The CDR3 region has the DNA TGTGCCAGCAGTGAAGCGGGGACTCGAGATGAAGCTTTCTTT. This codes for CASSEAGTRDEAFF.

This clonotype was picked up a small number of times. The genes are TRBV12-3 or TRBV12-4 and TRBJ2-7; TRBD1 matches at 8 bases. After removal of 4 bases from V and 1 base from J, the junction contained 6 bases not matched to a gene. The CDR3 covers 15 residues. For the CDR3, the DNA is TGTGCCAGCAGTTACAGGGGGACCTTATCCTACGAGCAGTACTTC. It yields the protein CASSYRGTLSYEQYF.